The sequence of this T cell receptor (beta chain) was determined in a study of cytomegalovirus exposure and HLA in healthy donors. Profiled with immunoSEQ multiplex PCR; TCRdb holds only in-frame clones, not every one. This table has about 140,000 clones, 84% appearing once. V lost 2 bases to trimming and J lost 4 bases; unmatched junction nucleotides: 4. This CDR3 is 14 amino acids long. The germline gives CDR1 MNHNS, CDR2 SASEGT. This sequence joins TRBV6-1 and TRBJ1-2; TRBD1 aligns across 7 bases. Specimen: PBMCs. The source of this sequence is a woman between 25 and 40 years old in good health and CMV-seronegative. CDR3 nucleotides: TGTGCCAGCAGTGAACGACAGGGAACCTATGGCTACACCTTC. It yields the protein CASSERQGTYGYTF.